What follows are 30 T cell receptor beta chains derived from one specimen sequenced in a study of naive and memory T cell subsets. No antigens are known for them. The study's findings and limits: Naive repertoires, especially CD8, held a few larger clonotypes, possibly memory cells re-expressing CD45RA.

The beta constant-region primer was an equimolar mix of two oligonucleotides covering TRBC1 and TRBC2. The ligated cDNA underwent four PCR rounds using SP2 and nested alpha and beta constant-region primers. TCRdb reprocessed the UMI-ligation and nested PCR reads via MiXCR and lists one record per CDR3 protein. The sample lists about 100,000 distinct CDR3 sequences, around 13% occurring once. The material sequenced was naive CD8+ T cells from blood. These TCRs come from a human donor in good health.

In its sample, this clonotype was seen a few times. V and J are TRBV4-1 and TRBJ2-1; 11 bases are a match to TRBD2. The CDR3 totals 18 residues. The germline CDR1 and CDR2 sequences are MGHRA and YSYEKL. Trimming removed 1 base from V and 4 bases from J; junction bases left unmatched: 9. As DNA, the CDR3 is TGCGCCAGCAGCCAAGGGATTCAACTAGCGGGGGTTTACAATGAGCAGTTCTTC. Translated, it gives CASSQGIQLAGVYNEQFF.

This clonotype was seen repeatedly, ten times or more. The chain carries TRBV6-2 or TRBV6-3 and TRBJ1-1; 7 positions agree with TRBD1. Trimming at V came to 2 bases and at J to 7 bases, leaving 19 bases not matched to a gene. CDR3 length: 18 residues. Germline CDR1 MNHEY, CDR2 SVGEGT. CDR3 sequence: CASSYPNQQGRNPYEAFF. The CDR3 DNA reads as TGTGCCAGCAGTTACCCGAACCAACAGGGGCGCAACCCCTATGAAGCTTTCTTT.

The J gene is TRBJ1-6, the V gene TRBV12-3 or TRBV12-4; D call uncertain. V lost 5 bases, J lost 11 bases, and 13 bases lay in between. CDR3 length: 13 residues. The CDR3 DNA reads as TGTGCCAGCAGTCCGGAATGGGGAGCACCCCTCCACTTT. As protein: CASSPEWGAPLHF.

This clonotype appeared a few times. The chain links TRBV7-2 to TRBJ1-2; D is unresolved. Trimming stripped 3 bases from V and 8 bases from J, with 22 bases between. This CDR3 has 16 amino acids. Germline V gene data show CDR1 as SGHTA and CDR2 as FQGNSA. Here the CDR3 reads CASSLLAYNSPFGYTF. The DNA for the CDR3 is TGTGCCAGCAGCTTGTTGGCCTATAACAGTCCTTTCGGCTACACCTTC.

This chain links TRBV24-1 with TRBJ2-1; tentative D call: TRBD1 (6 bases). This CDR3 has 16 residues. Trimming stripped 3 bases from V and 3 bases from J, with 14 bases between. CDR1 and CDR2 (germline): KGHDR, SFDVKD. CDR3 nucleotide sequence: TGTGCCACCAGTGATACCCGACAGGTCCTCTACAATGAGCAGTTCTTC. Amino acid sequence: CATSDTRQVLYNEQFF.

This clonotype has at least ten counts. V and J are TRBV28 and TRBJ1-5; D is uncertain. The V gene lost 2 bases and the J gene lost 0 bases, with 14 bases spanning the gap. The CDR3 is made up of 17 amino acids. CDR1 is MDHEN and CDR2 is SYDVKM in the germline V gene. The DNA for the CDR3 is TGTGCCAGCAGTTTAGGGATACATTCAATTAGCAATCAGCCCCAGCATTTT. Its translation: CASSLGIHSISNQPQHF. Using reference TRBV28 and TRBJ1-5 for the parts outside the CDR3, the full variable domain is DVKVTQSSRYLVKRTGEKVFLECVQDMDHENMFWYRQDPGLGLRLIYFSYDVKMKEKGDIPEGYSVSREKKERFSLILESASTNQTSMYLCASSLGIHSISNQPQHFGDGTRLSIL.

This clonotype showed up many times. The chain recombines TRBV5-1 with TRBJ2-2; D is perhaps TRBD2 (6 bases). Between the trimmed V and J ends, which lost 2 bases and 6 bases, there was a span of 11 bases. Germline assignment: CDR1 SGHRS and CDR2 YFSETQ. The CDR3 has 14 amino acids. CDR3 loop: CASSFVGGAGELFF. For the CDR3, the DNA is TGCGCCAGCAGCTTCGTTGGAGGGGCCGGGGAGCTGTTTTTT.

V usage is TRBV5-4 and J usage is TRBJ2-3; 9 bases are a match to TRBD2. The CDR3 consists of 14 residues. J lost 1 base, V lost 10 bases, and 7 bases had no gene match. The germline V gene has CDR1 SGHNT and CDR2 YYREEE (reference sequence). The DNA of the CDR3 is TGTGCCGGACGTCCTAGCGGGGGCACAGATACGCAGTATTTT. This codes for CAGRPSGGTDTQYF.

This clonotype was counted at least ten times. The chain joins TRBV6-2 or TRBV6-3 to TRBJ2-1; 10 positions agree with TRBD2. CDR1 is MNHEY, CDR2 SVGEGT, per germline. V dropped 2 bases and J dropped 4; count of bases not matched to a gene: 5. This CDR3 region has 16 residues. For the CDR3, the DNA is TGTGCCAGCAGTTACCCACTAGCGGGGAAATACAATGAGCAGTTCTTC. Residues: CASSYPLAGKYNEQFF.

V usage is TRBV7-9 and J usage is TRBJ2-7; D unresolved. Germline V gene data show CDR1 as SEHNR and CDR2 as FQNEAQ (reference sequence). Trimming shortened V by 4 bases and J by 6 bases, and 7 bases separated the two germline ends. The CDR3 has 11 amino acids. CDR3 bases: TGTGCCAGCAGCTCGTCGGGCGAGCAGTACTTC. It codes for CASSSSGEQYF.

This clonotype has ten or more counts. The chain employs TRBV7-9 and TRBJ2-3, with 7 bases identical to TRBD2. The J segment lost 4 bases and the V segment lost 3 bases, leaving 4 bases of the junction unmatched. Germline V gives CDR1 SEHNR, CDR2 FQNEAQ (reference sequence). CDR3 length: 14 residues. CDR3 protein: CASSFGTISDTQYF. Here the CDR3 DNA reads TGTGCCAGCAGCTTTGGGACTATTTCAGATACGCAGTATTTT. Drawing the rest from reference TRBV7-9 and TRBJ2-3, the complete variable domain is DTGVSQNPRHKITKRGQNVTFRCDPISEHNRLYWYRQTLGQGPEFLTYFQNEAQLEKSRLLSDRFSAERPKGSFSTLEIQRTEQGDSAMYLCASSFGTISDTQYFGPGTRLTVL.

This clonotype was counted at least ten times. This chain links TRBV12-3 or TRBV12-4 with TRBJ2-3; no reliable D call. This CDR3 comprises 12 residues. The V end was cut by 7 bases, the J end by 6 bases, with 11 bases between. DNA of the CDR3: TGTGCCAGCACCAACGGTGGGGATACGCAGTATTTT. Translated, it gives CASTNGGDTQYF.

This chain joins TRBV29-1 and TRBJ1-2; tentatively, D is TRBD1 (5 bases). V lost 1 base and J lost 0, with 9 bases in between. CDR1 and CDR2 (germline): SQVTM, ANQGSEA. The CDR3 covers 14 residues. CDR3 DNA sequence: TGCAGCGTTGAAGGGGACCGAGCTAACTATGGCTACACCTTC. The encoded protein is CSVEGDRANYGYTF.

Only a few counts were recorded for this clonotype. The chain has TRBV12-3 or TRBV12-4 and TRBJ2-3; no firm D call. This CDR3 is 15 amino acids long. Trimming cost V 6 bases and J 2 bases, with 15 bases left between them. For the CDR3, the DNA is TGTGCCAGCAGAGCCTGGCAGACACTCACAGATACGCAGTATTTT. Translating it yields CASRAWQTLTDTQYF.

This chain connects TRBV20-1 to TRBJ2-7; 7 bases are a match to TRBD1. Germline CDR1 reads DFQATT; CDR2 reads SNEGSKA (reference sequence). CDR3 length: 14 residues. Losses at the gene ends were 2 bases for V and 2 bases for J; bases not matched to a gene: 6. The CDR3 loop is CSARPGTAAYEQYF. The CDR3, as DNA: TGCAGTGCTAGACCGGGGACAGCAGCCTACGAGCAGTACTTC.

The chain joins TRBV6-2 or TRBV6-3 to TRBJ2-2; the match to TRBD1 covers 9 bases. V dropped 2 bases and J dropped 4; count of bases not matched to a gene: 2. The CDR3 sequence is 15 residues long. CDR1 is MNHEY and CDR2 is SVGEGT in the germline V gene. The CDR3 bases are TGTGCCAGCAGTTACGTGACAGGGGGCACCGGGGAGCTGTTTTTT. It codes for CASSYVTGGTGELFF.

This clonotype occurred a few times. The chain combines TRBV7-3 with TRBJ2-1; tentative D call: TRBD1 (7 bases). The CDR3 is 13 residues long. Germline CDR1 is SGHTA and CDR2 is FQGTGA. Trimming stripped 5 bases from V and 9 bases from J, with 14 bases between. CDR3 coding DNA: TGTGCCAGCAGCCTTGACCAGGGGGGTGAGCAGTTCTTC. Translated, it gives CASSLDQGGEQFF.

The V and J genes are TRBV7-2 and TRBJ2-3; TRBD2 aligns across 7 bases. The V segment lost 4 bases and the J segment 0 bases; nucleotides outside the gene matches: 7. Germline CDR1 is SGHTA and CDR2 is FQGNSA. This CDR3 comprises 16 residues. As DNA, the CDR3 is TGTGCCAGCAGCTCCCCATGGACTAGGAGCACAGATACGCAGTATTTT. This translates into CASSSPWTRSTDTQYF.

This clonotype appeared many times. The V and J genes are TRBV4-2 and TRBJ2-2; TRBD2 matches at 8 bases. Germline assignment: CDR1 LGHNA and CDR2 YNFKEQ. The CDR3 is made up of 18 amino acids. The J segment lost 0 bases and the V segment lost 4 bases, leaving 10 bases of the junction unmatched. In DNA, the CDR3 is TGTGCCAGCAGCCCGAATCCCGGCGGGAGGTCGAACACCGGGGAGCTGTTTTTT. Translating gives CASSPNPGGRSNTGELFF.

For this clonotype: The junction and the germline gene differ at one end; a read error may be behind it. The CDR3, as DNA: TGTGCCAACAGTCTTTTCAATGAGCAGTTCTTC. Protein: CANSLFNEQFF. V gene TRBV12-3 or TRBV12-4 combines with J gene TRBJ2-1; the D is unclear. CDR3 length: 11 residues.

The chain uses TRBV2 and TRBJ1-2; 8 bases match TRBD1. The CDR3 loop spans 16 amino acids. J lost 6 bases, V lost 8 bases, and 17 bases had no gene match. Germline-derived CDR1 and CDR2 are SNHLY and FYNNEI. For the CDR3, the DNA is TGTGCCAGCCGCCTTCCGGGAGACAGGGGCTTGGATGGCTACACCTTC. Residues: CASRLPGDRGLDGYTF. The whole variable domain, filled in from reference TRBV2 and TRBJ1-2, reads EPEVTQTPSHQVTQMGQEVILRCVPISNHLYFYWYRQILGQKVEFLVSFYNNEISEKSEIFDDQFSVERPDGSNFTLKIRSTKLEDSAMYFCASRLPGDRGLDGYTFGSGTRLTVV.

This clonotype was detected many times. This sequence joins TRBV4-1 and TRBJ2-1; D ambiguous. The CDR3 is made up of 16 amino acids. Germline V gene data show CDR1 as MGHRA and CDR2 as YSYEKL. V was cut by 0 bases and J by 0 bases, with 9 bases left in between. In DNA, the CDR3 is TGCGCCAGCAGCCAAGACAGTATAAGCTCCTACAATGAGCAGTTCTTC. This encodes CASSQDSISSYNEQFF.

This clonotype was recorded a few times. The CDR3 protein is CASSQGRGLRQFF. DNA of the CDR3: TGTGCCAGCAGCCAGGGAAGGGGCCTCAGGCAGTTCTTC. This chain joins TRBV14 and TRBJ2-1; maybe TRBD1 (5 bases). Trimming pared 3 bases from V and 12 bases from J, leaving 15 bases between. This CDR3 is 13 amino acids long. Germline values: CDR1 SGHDN, CDR2 FVKESK. The full variable domain, its missing parts supplied by reference TRBV14 and TRBJ2-1, is EAGVTQFPSHSVIEKGQTVTLRCDPISGHDNLYWYRRVMGKEIKFLLHFVKESKQDESGMPNNRFLAERTGGTYSTLKVQPAELEDSGVYFCASSQGRGLRQFFGPGTRLTVL.

This clonotype has a handful of counts. V is TRBV29-1 and J is TRBJ2-2; 10 bases fit TRBD2. CDR3 length equals 17 residues. Unmatched junction bases numbered 10, after V lost 6 bases and J lost 0 bases. Germline loops: CDR1 SQVTM, CDR2 ANQGSEA. CDR3 sequence (DNA): TGCAGCGTAGCGGGAGGGCCGTCTATGGCGAACACCGGGGAGCTGTTTTTT. Its protein product is CSVAGGPSMANTGELFF.

The chain is built from TRBV11-2 and TRBJ1-2, with TRBD1 matching over 8 bases. The CDR3 has 13 amino acids. V trimming: 5 bases; J trimming: 8 bases; junction bases outside the gene matches: 7. CDR1 is SGHAT and CDR2 is FQNNGV in the germline V gene. The chain's CDR3 is CASSPNRGEGYTF. CDR3 sequence (DNA): TGTGCCAGCAGCCCCAACAGGGGGGAAGGCTACACCTTC. Variable domain in full (rest from reference TRBV11-2 and TRBJ1-2): EAGVAQSPRYKIIEKRQSVAFWCNPISGHATLYWYQQILGQGPKLLIQFQNNGVVDDSQLPKDRFSAERLKGVDSTLKIQPAKLEDSAVYLCASSPNRGEGYTFGSGTRLTVV.

The V and J genes are TRBV6-6 and TRBJ2-1; D is perhaps TRBD2 (5 bases). Germline CDR1 reads MNHNY; CDR2 reads SVGAGI (reference sequence). The length of the CDR3 is 16 residues. Trimming took off 0 bases at V and 2 bases at J, with 11 bases between the two ends. The DNA of the CDR3 is TGTGCCAGCAGTTACTCAACGGGAACCACCTACAATGAGCAGTTCTTC. Its protein product is CASSYSTGTTYNEQFF.

This clonotype has a handful of counts. This chain uses TRBV29-1 with TRBJ2-2, with TRBD2 matching 8 bases. The CDR3 extends over 15 amino acids. V gave up 5 bases and J gave up 4 bases; unmatched junction bases: 9. Germline CDR1 and CDR2: SQVTM and ANQGSEA. The CDR3 DNA follows: TGCAGCGTTCGGGGGGGAAGGCCCTCCACCGGGGAGCTGTTTTTT. It specifies CSVRGGRPSTGELFF.

This clonotype was counted only a few times. The rearrangement uses TRBV27 and TRBJ2-7; D perhaps matches TRBD2 (6 bases). Trimming removed 3 bases from V and 3 bases from J, with 15 bases in between. The germline CDR1 and CDR2 sequences are MNHEY and SMNVEV (reference sequence). The CDR3 is 15 amino acids. CDR3 loop: CASSLGTSIFYEQYF. The CDR3 DNA follows: TGTGCCAGCAGTTTGGGTACTAGCATTTTCTACGAGCAGTACTTC.

The chain recombines TRBV19 with TRBJ1-5, with TRBD1 identical over 9 bases. Germline CDR1 and CDR2: LNHDA and SQIVND (reference sequence). V lost 2 bases to trimming and J lost 3 bases; unmatched junction nucleotides: 8. This CDR3 comprises 17 residues. CDR3 sequence: CASSIRMGQGVNQPQHF. CDR3 nucleotide sequence: TGTGCCAGTAGTATAAGGATGGGACAGGGTGTCAATCAGCCCCAGCATTTT.

The rearrangement links TRBV4-1 to TRBJ1-1, with a possible D match to TRBD1 (5 bases). Germline CDR1 is MGHRA and CDR2 is YSYEKL. This CDR3 is 16 amino acids long. The ends were cut back, 1 base at V and 1 base at J, with 13 bases in the middle. The CDR3 region is CASSQVQNTGNTEAFF. The CDR3 coding sequence is TGCGCCAGCAGCCAAGTCCAAAATACAGGGAACACTGAAGCTTTCTTT.